The clone carrying this T cell receptor beta chain was counted a few times. The antigen is unknown. Trimming took off 5 bases at V and 0 bases at J, with 8 bases between the two ends. This CDR3 contains 13 residues. Germline V gene data show CDR1 as MNHNS and CDR2 as SASEGT. Using its own MiXCR run on the reads, TCRdb lists one record per CDR3 protein. The repertoire consists of roughly 860,000 distinct CDR3 sequences, with approximately 32% occurring once and the leading ten covering roughly an eighth. The data are from a study of T cell repertoires in cytomegalovirus infection. Study-wide results and caveats: Public TCR beta family frequency separated CMV-and-HLA carriers, including in an independent cohort.

The source is a human donor in good health (CMV status not recorded). Some clones in this sample may be carry-over from other donors' samples. The sample in question was cultured CD8+ T cells from PBMCs, obtained from culture after CMV antigen stimulation. This sequence joins TRBV6-1 and TRBJ2-7; maybe TRBD1 (5 bases). This CDR3 reads CASSTTVSYEQYF. The CDR3 nucleotides read TGTGCCAGCAGTACGACAGTCTCCTACGAGCAGTACTTC.